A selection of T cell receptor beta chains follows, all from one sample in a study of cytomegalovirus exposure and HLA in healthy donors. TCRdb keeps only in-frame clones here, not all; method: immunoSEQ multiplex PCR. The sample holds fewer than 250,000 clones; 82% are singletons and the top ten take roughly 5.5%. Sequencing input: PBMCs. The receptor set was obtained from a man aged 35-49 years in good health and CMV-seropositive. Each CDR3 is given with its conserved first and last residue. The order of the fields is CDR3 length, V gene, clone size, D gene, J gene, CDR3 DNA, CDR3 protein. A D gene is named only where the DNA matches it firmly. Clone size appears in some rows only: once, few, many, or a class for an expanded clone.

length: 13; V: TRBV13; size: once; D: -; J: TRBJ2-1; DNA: TGTGCCAGCAGCTCCGGGATTTACAATGAGCAGTTCTTC; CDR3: CASSSGIYNEQFF
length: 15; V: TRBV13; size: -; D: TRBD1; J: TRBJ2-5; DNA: TGTGCCAGCAGCTTCGGGACAGGGTCTCAAGAGACCCAGTACTTC; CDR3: CASSFGTGSQETQYF
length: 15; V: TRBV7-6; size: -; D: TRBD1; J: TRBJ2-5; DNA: TGTGCCAGCAGCCAAGGACAGGGCGTGAGGGAGACCCAGTACTTC; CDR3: CASSQGQGVRETQYF
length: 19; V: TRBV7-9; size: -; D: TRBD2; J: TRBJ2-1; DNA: TGTGCCAGCAGGGAGCCGGGACTAGCGGCTTCAAGCTCCTACAATGAGCAGTTCTTC; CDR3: CASREPGLAASSSYNEQFF
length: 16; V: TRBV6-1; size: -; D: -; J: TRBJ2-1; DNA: TGTGCCAGCAGTGAAGTTAGGGGCGGTGGATTGAATGAGCAGTTCTTC; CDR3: CASSEVRGGGLNEQFF
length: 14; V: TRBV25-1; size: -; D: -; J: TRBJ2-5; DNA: TGTGCCAGCAGTGACAGGGGTATGCAAGAGACCCAGTACTTC; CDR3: CASSDRGMQETQYF
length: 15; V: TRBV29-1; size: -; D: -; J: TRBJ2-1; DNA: TGCAGCGTCGCCGGGACTTATTTCGGGCACAATGAGCAGTTCTTC; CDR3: CSVAGTYFGHNEQFF
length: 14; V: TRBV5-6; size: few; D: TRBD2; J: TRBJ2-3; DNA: TGTGCCAGCAGCCTACTAGCGAGCCCAGATACGCAGTATTTT; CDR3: CASSLLASPDTQYF
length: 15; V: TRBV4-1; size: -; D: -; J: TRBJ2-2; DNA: TGCGCCAGCAGCCAAGGGCGGGATGAGGGCGGGGAGCTGTTTTTT; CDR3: CASSQGRDEGGELFF
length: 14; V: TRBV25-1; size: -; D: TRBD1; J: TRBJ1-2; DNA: TGTGCCAGCAAGTCAGGGGGCGCTGATTATGGCTACACCTTC; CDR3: CASKSGGADYGYTF
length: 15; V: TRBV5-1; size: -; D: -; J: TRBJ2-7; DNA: TGCGCCAGCAGCTTGGCTAACGGTGATTTTTACGAGCAGTACTTC; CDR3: CASSLANGDFYEQYF
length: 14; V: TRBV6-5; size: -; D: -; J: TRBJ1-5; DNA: TGTGCCAGCAGACCCCCCAGGGGAGATCAGCCCCAGCATTTT; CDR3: CASRPPRGDQPQHF
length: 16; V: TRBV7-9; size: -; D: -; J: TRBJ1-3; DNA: TGTGCCAGCAGCGATCAAGGGGCTATCTCTGGAAACACCATATATTTT; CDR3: CASSDQGAISGNTIYF
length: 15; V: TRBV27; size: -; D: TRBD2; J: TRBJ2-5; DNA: TGTGCCAGCAGTTTATGGCTAGCGGGGCAAGAGACCCAGTACTTC; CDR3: CASSLWLAGQETQYF
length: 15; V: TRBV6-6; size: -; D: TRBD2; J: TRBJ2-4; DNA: TGTGCCAGCAGTCCCCTAGCGGGAGCCAAAAACATTCAGTACTTC; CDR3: CASSPLAGAKNIQYF
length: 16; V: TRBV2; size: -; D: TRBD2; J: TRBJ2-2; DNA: TGTGCCAGCAGTGACCTAGCGGGATTGAACACCGGGGAGCTGTTTTTT; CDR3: CASSDLAGLNTGELFF
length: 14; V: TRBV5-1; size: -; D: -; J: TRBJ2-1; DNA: TGCGCCAGCAGCTTGCCCCTAGTGTACAATGAGCAGTTCTTC; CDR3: CASSLPLVYNEQFF
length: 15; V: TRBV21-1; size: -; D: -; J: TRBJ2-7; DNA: TGTGCCAGCGGGACTAGCGGGAGTCCCCTCCCCGAGCAGTACTTC; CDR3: CASGTSGSPLPEQYF
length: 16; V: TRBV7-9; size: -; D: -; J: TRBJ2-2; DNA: TGTGCCAGCAGCTTAGCCCAGGGGTCTCTTCCCGGGGAGCTGTTTTTT; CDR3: CASSLAQGSLPGELFF
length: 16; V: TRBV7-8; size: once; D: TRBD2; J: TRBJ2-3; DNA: TGTGCCAGCAGCTTAGCGCCGGGAGGGACATCGGATACGCAGTATTTT; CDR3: CASSLAPGGTSDTQYF
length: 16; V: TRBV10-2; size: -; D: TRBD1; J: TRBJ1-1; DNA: TGCGCCAGCAGTGTGGGACAGGGACTTTCGAACACTGAAGCTTTCTTT; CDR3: CASSVGQGLSNTEAFF
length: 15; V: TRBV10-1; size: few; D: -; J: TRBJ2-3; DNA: TGCGCCAGCAGTGGACGGACGGGGGGCACAGATACGCAGTATTTT; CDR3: CASSGRTGGTDTQYF
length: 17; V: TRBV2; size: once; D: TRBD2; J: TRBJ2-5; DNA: TGTGCCAGCAGTGAAGAGGTAGCGGGAGGGCCACGGGAGACCCAGTACTTC; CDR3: CASSEEVAGGPRETQYF
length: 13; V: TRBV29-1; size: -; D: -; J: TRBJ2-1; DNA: TGCAGCGCACTCCCGGCGGCCTACAATGAGCAGTTCTTC; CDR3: CSALPAAYNEQFF
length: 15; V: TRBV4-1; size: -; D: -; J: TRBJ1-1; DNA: TGCGCCAGCAGCCAGGGGGCCCCAGGGTACACTGAAGCTTTCTTT; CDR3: CASSQGAPGYTEAFF
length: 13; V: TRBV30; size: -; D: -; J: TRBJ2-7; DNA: TGTGCCTGGACCCCAGGAAATGTATACGAGCAGTACTTC; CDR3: CAWTPGNVYEQYF
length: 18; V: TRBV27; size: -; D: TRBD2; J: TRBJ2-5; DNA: TGTGCCAGCAGTTTAATCCGTGCCGCTAGCGGGGTCCAAGAGACCCAGTACTTC; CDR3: CASSLIRAASGVQETQYF
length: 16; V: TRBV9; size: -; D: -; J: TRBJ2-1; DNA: TGTGCCAGCAGCCCGAACTACCCCACCGCCTACAATGAGCAGTTCTTC; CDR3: CASSPNYPTAYNEQFF
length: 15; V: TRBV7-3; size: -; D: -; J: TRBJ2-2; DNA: TGTGCCAGCAGCTTAAGGGATCCGGGGACCGGGGAGCTGTTTTTT; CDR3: CASSLRDPGTGELFF
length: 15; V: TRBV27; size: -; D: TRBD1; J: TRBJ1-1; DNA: TGTGCCAGCAGTTTCGGCAGGGGGCAAAGTACTGAAGCTTTCTTT; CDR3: CASSFGRGQSTEAFF